Given below is one T cell receptor beta chain in context. The data were taken from a study of blood T cell repertoires in COVID-19. The overall study: The study drew acute and convalescent COVID-19 samples from the United States, Italy and Spain. The cDNA or gDNA used as material had been derived from T cells, B-cell-depleted T cells, or PBMCs.

In the authors' workflow: Reference gene primer amplification yielded estimated nucleated cell counts. Assay: immunoSEQ multiplex PCR; the TCRdb copy retains only in-frame clones and omits some. V and J calls and clone size are as listed in that table; D and trimming were resolved from the DNA. Among about 160,000 clones listed, approximately 80% were seen once. CDR1 and CDR2 (germline): LNHDA, SQIVND (reference sequence). V lost 5 bases and J 1 base, leaving 11 bases between the germline ends. This CDR3 spans 14 amino acids. The chain links TRBV19 to TRBJ1-1, with D unclear. Sequencing was carried out using peripheral blood. The sequence was collected from a man between 65 and 85 years old with acute or convalescent COVID-19. The CDR3 DNA follows: TGTGCCAGTAGTCCCCAGACAAAGAACACTGAAGCTTTCTTT. The encoded protein is CASSPQTKNTEAFF.